This TCR beta chain was retrieved from a study of cytomegalovirus exposure and HLA in healthy donors. On the study more broadly: Assignment to the Caucasian-associated ancestry cluster applied to 81% of the 300 to 500 genotyped donors.

It was with 60 Vbeta and 13 Jbeta primers that the PCR ran. TCRdb's copy holds only in-frame clones and misses some; the assay was immunoSEQ multiplex PCR. The sample has 200,000 to 250,000 clones, around 80% seen once. V trimming: 0 bases; J trimming: 7 bases; junction bases outside the gene matches: 9. The germline V gene encodes CDR1 SGHRS and CDR2 YFSETQ. This CDR3 spans 15 amino acids. Source material: PBMCs. The chain is built from TRBV5-1 and TRBJ1-2; 7 positions match TRBD1. This receptor was taken from an older woman in good health and CMV-seropositive. CDR3 amino acids: CASSLAGQEERGYTF. In DNA form, the CDR3 reads TGCGCCAGCAGCTTGGCCGGACAGGAGGAACGTGGCTACACCTTC.